The 26 T cell receptor beta chains below come from one sample, sequenced in a study of cytomegalovirus exposure and HLA in healthy donors (dated by TCRdb to about 2017). The library was built by means of the immunoSEQ multiplex PCR assay. For the multiplex PCR, a mixture combining 60 forward primers for TCR Vbeta segments and 13 reverse primers for TCR Jbeta segments was used. In TCRdb, the immuneACCESS table is reduced to in-frame sequences with V and J assigned. These tables do not hold every clone; where another copy was compared, an unresolved V gene accounts for under half, and the others remain unexplained. The sample contains about 69,000 clones, less than 70% of them found a single time. Together, the top ten hold 9.5% to 13% of the sample. The specimen was PBMCs. These receptors originate from a woman younger than 45 in good health and CMV-seronegative.

The CDR3 DNA is TGTGCCAGCAGTTCCTCGGACAGGGACACTAGCAATCAGCCCCAGCATTTT. It is translated as CASSSSDRDTSNQPQHF. The chain has TRBV27 and TRBJ1-5; 8 bases map to TRBD1. The CDR3 covers 17 residues. Trimming removed 4 bases from V and 0 bases from J; junction bases left unmatched: 8. The germline CDR1 and CDR2 sequences are MNHEY and SMNVEV (reference sequence).

V usage is TRBV27 and J usage is TRBJ1-1; D remains ambiguous. Deletions cut 4 bases from V and 9 bases from J, with 18 bases between. The CDR3 runs 14 residues. CDR1 and CDR2 from the germline V gene are MNHEY and SMNVEV (reference sequence). Written as DNA, the CDR3 is TGTGCCAGCAGTTCCACACCCCTCGGGGTCAAAGCTTTCTTT. It yields the protein CASSSTPLGVKAFF.

The chain links TRBV11-2 to TRBJ1-3; possible D gene TRBD1, 5 bases. Per the germline V gene, CDR1 is SGHAT and CDR2 is FQNNGV. This CDR3 is built from 14 residues. Trimming stripped 4 bases from V and 0 bases from J, with 7 bases between. CDR3 amino acids: CASSWTSSGNTIYF. CDR3 bases: TGTGCCAGCAGCTGGACAAGCTCTGGAAACACCATATATTTT.

This sequence joins TRBV5-6 and TRBJ1-1, with TRBD1 identical over 11 bases. The CDR3 runs to 17 residues. CDR1 and CDR2 from the germline V gene are SGHDT and YYEEEE. V lost 3 bases, J lost 6 bases, and 13 bases stayed unmatched. This chain's CDR3 is CASSWSGTGGRIAEAFF. The CDR3 DNA sequence: TGTGCCAGCAGCTGGAGTGGGACAGGGGGTAGGATCGCTGAAGCTTTCTTT.

The chain recombines TRBV14 with TRBJ2-2, with 9 bases fitting TRBD2. CDR1 and CDR2 from the germline V gene are SGHDN and FVKESK. The CDR3 consists of 15 residues. V shed 4 bases, J shed 3 bases, and the junction held 3 bases outside the gene matches. The CDR3: CASSLRGGHTGELFF. CDR3 coding DNA: TGTGCCAGCAGCCTGCGGGGGGGCCACACCGGGGAGCTGTTTTTT.

The V call is TRBV2, the J call TRBJ1-5; TRBD1 agrees at 10 bases. This CDR3 is 16 amino acids long. Trimming at V came to 7 bases and at J to 3 bases, leaving 9 bases not matched to a gene. CDR1 and CDR2 (germline): SNHLY, FYNNEI. This CDR3 reads CASTQTTGGINQPQHF. CDR3 nucleotide sequence: TGTGCCAGCACCCAGACGACAGGGGGCATCAATCAGCCCCAGCATTTT.

This clone was counted only a few times. Here the CDR3 reads CASSQEGEGYGYTF. CDR3 bases: TGTGCCAGCTCACAGGAAGGGGAAGGGTATGGCTACACCTTC. J is TRBJ1-2 and V is TRBV18; possibly TRBD1 for D (5 bases). Germline V gene lookup returns CDR1 KGHSH and CDR2 LQKENI. The CDR3 loop spans 14 amino acids. V was cut by 4 bases and J by 5 bases, with 14 bases left in between.

A single count supports this clone. The CDR3 nucleotides read TGCGCCAGCAGCTTGAATGCACAAGCTAACTATGGCTACACCTTC. Protein: CASSLNAQANYGYTF. This chain connects TRBV5-1 to TRBJ1-2; no clear D. The V end was cut by 1 base, the J end by 0 bases, with 10 bases between. CDR3 size: 15 residues. Germline CDR1 and CDR2: SGHRS and YFSETQ.

The rearrangement links TRBV9 to TRBJ2-7; possible D gene TRBD2, 7 bases. Per germline, CDR1 SGDLS and CDR2 YYNGEE. Trimming removed 4 bases at V and 3 bases at J, with 20 bases between. The CDR3 sequence is 16 residues long. The DNA for the CDR3 is TGTGCCAGCAGCCTCTCGAACGGGGGGCCTTACTACGAGCAGTACTTC. This gives the protein CASSLSNGGPYYEQYF.

V is TRBV5-1 and J is TRBJ2-3, with TRBD2 matching 13 bases. The junction had 5 bases not matched to a gene; V was cut back by 6 bases and J by 4 bases. Germline CDR1 and CDR2: SGHRS and YFSETQ. The CDR3 runs 15 residues. The CDR3 DNA follows: TGCGCCAGCAAACTAGCGGGGGGGCCCTCAGATACGCAGTATTTT. Protein sequence: CASKLAGGPSDTQYF.

The chain has TRBV7-9 and TRBJ1-6, with a tentative D call TRBD1 (5 bases). Trimming took off 2 bases at V and 5 bases at J, with 10 bases between the two ends. CDR1 and CDR2 from the germline V gene are SEHNR and FQNEAQ (reference sequence). CDR3 size: 15 residues. The CDR3 loop is CASSLPGSDNSPLHF. CDR3 DNA: TGTGCCAGCAGCTTACCAGGGTCGGATAATTCACCCCTCCACTTT.

CDR3 sequence: CASSLVVVVDRGTYGYTF. DNA for the CDR3: TGTGCCAGCAGCTTGGTAGTTGTTGTTGACAGGGGGACCTATGGCTACACCTTC. The chain recombines TRBV5-4 with TRBJ1-2; 9 bases agree with TRBD1. The V gene's germline CDR1 is SGHNT and CDR2 YYREEE (reference sequence). V lost 0 bases to trimming and J lost 4 bases; unmatched junction nucleotides: 13. The CDR3 has 18 residues.

The chain couples TRBV10-3 to TRBJ2-7; 8 bases align to TRBD1. Unmatched junction bases numbered 6, after V lost 10 bases and J lost 7 bases. The CDR3 loop spans 11 amino acids. The germline V gene encodes CDR1 ENHRY and CDR2 SYGVKD. DNA for the CDR3: TGTGCCACCCAAACAGGGGGGGAGCAGTACTTC. Its translation: CATQTGGEQYF.

The rearrangement joins TRBV27 to TRBJ2-5; weak D call: TRBD1 (5 bases). Germline lookup yields CDR1 MNHEY and CDR2 SMNVEV (reference sequence). Trimming stripped 5 bases from V and 0 bases from J, with 10 bases between. This CDR3 contains 14 residues. As DNA, the CDR3 is TGTGCCAGCAGTAAACGGACAAACCAAGAGACCCAGTACTTC. It yields the protein CASSKRTNQETQYF.

The chain uses TRBV7-2 and TRBJ2-7; a possible D gene is TRBD1 (6 bases). The germline V gene encodes CDR1 SGHTA and CDR2 FQGNSA. Trimming removed 2 bases at V and 7 bases at J, with 21 bases between. This CDR3 comprises 16 residues. CDR3 nucleotide sequence: TGTGCCAGCAGCTTATGGGCTACACAGGGACCCTGGGAGCAGTACTTC. Its translation is CASSLWATQGPWEQYF. Full variable domain (outside the CDR3, taken from reference TRBV7-2 and TRBJ2-7): GAGVSQSPSNKVTEKGKDVELRCDPISGHTALYWYRQSLGQGLEFLIYFQGNSAPDKSGLPSDRFSAERTGGSVSTLTIQRTQQEDSAVYLCASSLWATQGPWEQYFGPGTRLTVT.

The chain couples TRBV18 to TRBJ2-7, with TRBD1 as a possible D gene (6 bases). Germline lookup yields CDR1 KGHSH and CDR2 LQKENI. This CDR3 contains 14 residues. Trimming took off 4 bases at V and 3 bases at J, with 13 bases between the two ends. The CDR3 is CASSRQGLFYEQYF. The DNA of the CDR3 is TGTGCCAGCTCACGGCAGGGGCTATTCTACGAGCAGTACTTC.

For this clone: The CDR3 does not end in the conserved phenylalanine or tryptophan, so this is likely a read error. The chain uses TRBV7-9 and TRBJ1-5; D not certain. Trimming took 5 bases from V and 0 from J, leaving 11 bases between them. This CDR3 spans 15 amino acids. Germline loops: CDR1 SEHNR, CDR2 FQNEAQ (reference sequence). The CDR3 DNA follows: TGTGCCAGCAGCGAAGGAGTTTATAGCAATCAGCCCCAGCATGTT. Translated: CASSEGVYSNQPQHV.

This sequence joins TRBV5-1 and TRBJ2-7; TRBD2 aligns across 15 bases. From germline, CDR1 is SGHRS and CDR2 YFSETQ. The CDR3 runs to 20 residues. V trimming: 2 bases; J trimming: 0 bases; junction bases outside the gene matches: 12. The CDR3 loop reads CASSLHLGLAGGQSSYEQYF. As DNA, the CDR3 is TGCGCCAGCAGCTTACACCTCGGACTAGCGGGGGGGCAGAGCTCCTACGAGCAGTACTTC.

The chain couples TRBV28 to TRBJ2-7; a weak D match, TRBD1 (6 bases). The ends were cut back, 6 bases at V and 2 bases at J, with 17 bases in the middle. Germline V gives CDR1 MDHEN, CDR2 SYDVKM. This CDR3 comprises 15 residues. CDR3 in DNA: TGTGCCAGCAGCCCCTCCGGGACACGAACCTACGAGCAGTACTTC. Its translation: CASSPSGTRTYEQYF.

The V call is TRBV7-9, the J call TRBJ1-5; 7 nucleotides line up with TRBD1. In germline, CDR1 is SEHNR, CDR2 FQNEAQ (reference sequence). The CDR3 runs 15 residues. After removal of 4 bases from V and 3 bases from J, the junction contained 6 bases not matched to a gene. In nucleotides, the CDR3 is TGTGCCAGCAGCTCGGGACAGCTTAACAATCAGCCCCAGCATTTT. Translation: CASSSGQLNNQPQHF.

The chain combines TRBV4-3 with TRBJ2-7; 7 bases line up with TRBD1. Germline-derived CDR1 and CDR2 are LGHNA and YSLEER. This CDR3 spans 14 amino acids. With V trimmed by 0 bases and J by 3 bases, 2 bases remained unmatched. The CDR3 is CASSQEQGHYEQYF. CDR3 in DNA: TGCGCCAGCAGCCAAGAACAGGGGCACTACGAGCAGTACTTC.

The V and J genes are TRBV30 and TRBJ2-1, with D possibly TRBD2 on 6 matching bases. Looked up from germline, CDR1 is GTSNPN and CDR2 is SVGIG (reference sequence). The CDR3 sequence is 14 residues long. V was trimmed by 4 bases and J by 3 bases, leaving 13 bases between them. The CDR3 region is CAWTTGAGYNEQFF. Written as DNA, the CDR3 is TGTGCCTGGACCACGGGAGCCGGCTACAATGAGCAGTTCTTC.

J is TRBJ1-1 and V is TRBV30; D is undetermined. The germline V and J ends were trimmed by 1 base and 5 bases, with 14 bases remaining between them. The length of the CDR3 is 14 residues. From germline, CDR1 is GTSNPN and CDR2 SVGIG (reference sequence). DNA of the CDR3: TGTGCCTGGAGTGGAGGGTTAAGGAAAACTGAAGCTTTCTTT. Translating it yields CAWSGGLRKTEAFF.

Many counts were recorded for this clone. V gene TRBV5-8 combines with J gene TRBJ1-2; 7 bases are a match to TRBD1. The V gene's germline CDR1 is SGHTS and CDR2 YDEGEE. The CDR3 consists of 14 residues. J gave up 8 bases and V 4 bases, and 11 bases lay outside the gene matches. The CDR3 spells CASSPGDRAAGYTF. Written as DNA, the CDR3 is TGTGCCAGCAGCCCCGGTGACAGGGCGGCCGGCTACACCTTC.

The chain combines TRBV15 with TRBJ1-1, with D perhaps TRBD1 (5 bases). The CDR3 extends over 17 amino acids. Germline-derived CDR1 and CDR2 are LNHNV and YYDKDF (reference sequence). V was cut by 0 bases and J by 1 base, with 15 bases left in between. This CDR3 is CATSRDLAGLGNTEAFF. The CDR3 coding sequence is TGTGCCACCAGCAGAGATCTCGCAGGGTTAGGGAACACTGAAGCTTTCTTT.

This clone turned up a few times. This chain joins TRBV7-9 and TRBJ1-1, with a tentative D call TRBD1 (5 bases). Germline V gene lookup returns CDR1 SEHNR and CDR2 FQNEAQ (reference sequence). This CDR3 is 15 amino acids long. The ends were cut back, 4 bases at V and 1 base at J, with 13 bases in the middle. DNA of the CDR3: TGTGCCAGCAGCTCGAAGGGACTGGAGAACACTGAAGCTTTCTTT. Amino acid sequence: CASSSKGLENTEAFF. Filled out from reference TRBV7-9 and TRBJ1-1, the complete variable domain reads DTGVSQNPRHKITKRGQNVTFRCDPISEHNRLYWYRQTLGQGPEFLTYFQNEAQLEKSRLLSDRFSAERPKGSFSTLEIQRTEQGDSAMYLCASSSKGLENTEAFFGQGTRLTVV.